This record looks at one TCR beta chain sequence and its context. The CDR3 totals 15 residues. CDR1 and CDR2 (germline): SGHTA, FQGNSA. After removal of 6 bases from V and 3 bases from J, the junction contained 8 bases not matched to a gene. TCRdb's copy holds only in-frame clones and misses some; the assay was immunoSEQ multiplex PCR. The repertoire holds 500,000 to 550,000 clones, 70% to 80% seen once, with about 0.014% in the top ten. The data were obtained in a study of shared T cell receptors in the human thymus. These data were also filed under a second study, of human thymus T cells. Turning to that study: Related research described thymic repertoires that were highly overlapping among unrelated individuals.

The chain uses TRBV7-2 and TRBJ2-7, with 10 bases fitting TRBD2. The specimen was thymocytes. This sequence was found in a boy under three years old with a congenital heart defect. The CDR3 sequence: CASREREGRIYEQYF. In nucleotides, the CDR3 is TGTGCCAGCAGGGAGCGGGAGGGCCGGATCTACGAGCAGTACTTC.